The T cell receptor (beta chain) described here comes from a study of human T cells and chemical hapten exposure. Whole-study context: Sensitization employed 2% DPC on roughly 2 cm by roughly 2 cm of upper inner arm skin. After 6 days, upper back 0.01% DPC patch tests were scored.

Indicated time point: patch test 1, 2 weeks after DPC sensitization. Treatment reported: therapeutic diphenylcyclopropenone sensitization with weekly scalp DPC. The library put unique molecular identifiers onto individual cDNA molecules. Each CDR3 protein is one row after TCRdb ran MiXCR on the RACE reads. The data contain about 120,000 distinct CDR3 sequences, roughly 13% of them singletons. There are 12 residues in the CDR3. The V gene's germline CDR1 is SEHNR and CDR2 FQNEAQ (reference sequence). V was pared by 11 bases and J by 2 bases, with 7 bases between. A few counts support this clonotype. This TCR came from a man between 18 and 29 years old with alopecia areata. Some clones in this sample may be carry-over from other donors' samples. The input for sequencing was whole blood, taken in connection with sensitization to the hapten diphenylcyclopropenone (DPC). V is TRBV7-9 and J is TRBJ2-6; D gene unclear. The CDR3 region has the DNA TGTGCCGGAAAGGCTGGGGCCAACGTCCTGACTTTC. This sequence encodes CAGKAGANVLTF.